This passage covers 25 T cell receptor beta chains from one sample sequenced in a study of sequential checkpoint blockade in melanoma (dated 2019 in TCRdb). The sample's treatment or condition label, decoded: randomized to nivolumab then ipilimumab (arm A) or the reverse (arm B). The library came from the immunoSEQ multiplex PCR assay. Imported from immuneACCESS, the table was reduced by TCRdb to in-frame sequences with V and J called. These copies leave out some clones; in studies compared against another copy, an unresolved V gene accounts for under half, and the cause of the remainder is not known. The sample records about 20,000 clones, roughly 82% of which are singletons. In total, the top ten clones hold about 51% of the sample. The sequenced sample was CD8+ T cells sorted from blood (inferred from file names), obtained from a patient given nivolumab and ipilimumab in sequence. The receptors come from a human donor with melanoma.

This clone was observed many times. The gene calls are TRBV5-8 and TRBJ2-7, with D possibly TRBD1 on 6 matching bases. Trimming pared 2 bases from V and 5 bases from J, leaving 14 bases between. The CDR3 loop spans 14 amino acids. Germline V gene data show CDR1 as SGHTS and CDR2 as YDEGEE. Here the CDR3 reads CASSLESEGDEQYF. CDR3 bases: TGTGCCAGCAGCTTAGAAAGTGAGGGGGACGAGCAGTACTTC.

The V gene is TRBV4-3, the J gene TRBJ2-1; D might be TRBD2 (6 bases). Germline CDR1 and CDR2: LGHNA and YSLEER. V was shortened by 4 bases and J by 6 bases, with 16 bases between the two germline ends. CDR3 length: 15 amino acids. CDR3 sequence (DNA): TGCGCCAGCAGCCCCATTGGGACTCAGGGCAATGAGCAGTTCTTC. Amino acid sequence: CASSPIGTQGNEQFF.

This chain connects TRBV30 to TRBJ2-7; D is unclear. Germline V gene data show CDR1 as GTSNPN and CDR2 as SVGIG (reference sequence). Trimming cost V 3 bases and J 3 bases, with 6 bases left between them. The CDR3 is 11 amino acids. The CDR3 protein is CAWRLSYEQYF. For the CDR3, the DNA is TGTGCCTGGAGGCTTAGCTACGAGCAGTACTTC.

The chain combines TRBV5-4 with TRBJ2-6; D is unclear. V was shortened by 6 bases and J by 5 bases, with 24 bases between the two germline ends. CDR1 is SGHNT, CDR2 YYREEE, per germline (reference sequence). The CDR3 runs to 18 residues. The CDR3 bases are TGTGCCAGCATTGAACGCGTACCAGACAAAAGTCGGGCCAACGTCCTGACTTTC. This codes for CASIERVPDKSRANVLTF.

V is TRBV11-3 and J is TRBJ1-5; the match to TRBD1 covers 7 bases. CDR3 length: 17 amino acids. The J segment lost 0 bases and the V segment lost 6 bases, leaving 11 bases of the junction unmatched. Per the germline V gene, CDR1 is SGHNT and CDR2 is YENEEA. The CDR3 bases are TGTGCCAGCAGTCATTATAGGGACAGATATAGCAATCAGCCCCAGCATTTT. Protein: CASSHYRDRYSNQPQHF.

This chain connects TRBV6-1 to TRBJ2-4; D possibly corresponds to TRBD2 (5 bases). The CDR3 runs 13 residues. Germline V CDR1 and CDR2: MNHNS, SASEGT. The V end was cut by 6 bases, the J end by 6 bases, with 12 bases between. The DNA for the CDR3 is TGTGCCAGCAGGGGCGGCGGGTTAAACATTCAGTACTTC. Residues: CASRGGGLNIQYF.

The chain combines TRBV5-4 with TRBJ2-3; no definite D call. Trimming shortened V by 3 bases and J by 2 bases, and 7 bases separated the two germline ends. The V gene's germline CDR1 is SGHNT and CDR2 YYREEE (reference sequence). The CDR3 contains 13 residues. CDR3 residues: CASSSFNTDTQYF. DNA of the CDR3: TGTGCCAGCAGCTCTTTTAACACAGATACGCAGTATTTT.

This clone was picked up a small number of times. The chain employs TRBV2 and TRBJ2-2, with D possibly matching TRBD2 (5 bases). This CDR3 has 13 amino acids. The V end lost 7 bases, the J end lost 4 bases, and 10 bases lay between the germline ends. The germline CDR1 and CDR2 sequences are SNHLY and FYNNEI. The CDR3 DNA reads TGTGCCAGCATGGCTAGCTTCACCGGGGAGCTGTTTTTT. It encodes CASMASFTGELFF.

The chain links TRBV7-8 to TRBJ2-7; 9 nucleotides match TRBD1. V gave up 5 bases and J gave up 6 bases; unmatched junction bases: 11. The CDR3 has 15 residues. CDR1 is SGHVS and CDR2 is FQNEAQ in the germline V gene. CDR3 sequence: CASSGRTGVDGEQYF. The CDR3 nucleotides are TGTGCCAGCAGCGGAAGGACAGGGGTGGATGGCGAGCAGTACTTC.

The CDR3 sequence: CASSQEGAGGPGNEQFF. The CDR3 region has the DNA TGCGCCAGCAGCCAAGAAGGCGCGGGGGGGCCGGGGAATGAGCAGTTCTTC. This chain connects TRBV4-3 to TRBJ2-1, with TRBD2 matching over 9 bases. J lost 7 bases, V lost 0 bases, and 10 bases had no gene match. The CDR3 runs 17 residues. The germline V gene has CDR1 LGHNA and CDR2 YSLEER.

A remark on this clone: Relative to the germline gene, one junction end is altered; a read error may explain this. The genes are TRBV5-8 and TRBJ1-5, with D maybe TRBD1 (6 bases). Germline V gene data show CDR1 as SGHTS and CDR2 as YDEGEE. The CDR3 sequence is 14 residues long. The CDR3 here is CASSRNRVNQPQHF. The CDR3 nucleotides read TGCGCCAGCAGCCGAAACAGGGTCAATCAGCCCCAGCATTTT.

The rearrangement links TRBV19 to TRBJ1-1, with TRBD1 matching over 7 bases. Per germline, CDR1 LNHDA and CDR2 SQIVND (reference sequence). This CDR3 spans 13 amino acids. Trimming at V came to 7 bases and at J to 4 bases, leaving 6 bases not matched to a gene. CDR3 loop: CASKPDRSTEAFF. The CDR3 DNA reads TGTGCCAGTAAACCGGACAGGAGCACTGAAGCTTTCTTT.

The chain recombines TRBV7-9 with TRBJ1-3, with 7 bases aligning to TRBD1. CDR3 size: 15 residues. Unmatched junction bases numbered 3, after V lost 2 bases and J lost 2 bases. Germline CDR1 reads SEHNR; CDR2 reads FQNEAQ (reference sequence). CDR3: CASSLNRGAGNTIYF. In nucleotides, the CDR3 is TGTGCCAGCAGCTTAAACAGGGGTGCTGGAAACACCATATATTTT.

CDR3 nucleotide sequence: TGCGCCAGCAGCTTAAGATGGGAGCGGGGGGACTACGAGCAGTACTTC. It is translated as CASSLRWERGDYEQYF. The chain employs TRBV4-1 and TRBJ2-5; 9 positions agree with TRBD2. TRBJ2-7 matches the DNA end more closely, so the J call is doubtful. This CDR3 is built from 16 residues. Germline V gene sequence: CDR1 MGHRA, CDR2 YSYEKL.

The rearrangement uses TRBV6-6 and TRBJ2-7, with D possibly matching TRBD1 (6 bases). Trimming cost V 9 bases and J 4 bases, with 19 bases left between them. This CDR3 spans 14 amino acids. Germline V CDR1 and CDR2: MNHNY, SVGAGI (reference sequence). This chain's CDR3 is CASMLDIRGYEQYF. The CDR3 DNA is TGTGCCAGTATGTTGGATATAAGGGGGTACGAGCAGTACTTC.

J is TRBJ2-3 and V is TRBV11-2, with 8 bases identical to TRBD2. The V and J ends lost 2 bases and 1 base, in that order; junction bases with no gene match: 2. The CDR3 has 15 amino acids. CDR1 is SGHAT and CDR2 is FQNNGV in the germline V gene. The CDR3 DNA sequence: TGTGCCAGCAGCTTACCGCGGGGGGGCACAGATACGCAGTATTTT. Protein sequence: CASSLPRGGTDTQYF.

The sample holds a few counts of this clone. The V gene is TRBV28, the J gene TRBJ2-7, with D perhaps matching TRBD2 (6 bases). The CDR3 is 12 residues long. In germline, CDR1 is MDHEN, CDR2 SYDVKM. The ends were cut back, 3 bases at V and 7 bases at J, with 10 bases in the middle. The CDR3 DNA reads as TGTGCCAGCAGTTTGCGGGACCGGGAGCAGTACTTC. It specifies CASSLRDREQYF.

This clone was seen only a few times. The CDR3 here is CASSQAAGGLEQYF. CDR3 nucleotides: TGTGCCAGCAGCCAAGCGGCAGGGGGCCTCGAGCAGTACTTC. The chain links TRBV14 to TRBJ2-7; the match to TRBD1 covers 8 bases. This CDR3 spans 14 amino acids. V shed 1 base, J shed 6 bases, and the junction held 5 bases outside the gene matches. The germline V gene has CDR1 SGHDN and CDR2 FVKESK.

This clone was observed a few times. The gene calls are TRBV5-1 and TRBJ2-7; 12 bases line up with TRBD2. Germline V gene sequence: CDR1 SGHRS, CDR2 YFSETQ. The V gene end was trimmed by 0 bases and the J gene end by 5 bases; junction bases not matched to a gene: 0. This CDR3 is built from 14 residues. DNA for the CDR3: TGCGCCAGCAGCTTGGGACTAGCGGGGGACGAGCAGTACTTC. Translating gives CASSLGLAGDEQYF.

The rearrangement joins TRBV19 to TRBJ2-1; 9 nucleotides match TRBD1. This CDR3 contains 18 residues. The germline V gene has CDR1 LNHDA and CDR2 SQIVND (reference sequence). V was clipped by 1 base and J by 8 bases; unmatched bases: 15. The CDR3 nucleotides are TGTGCCAGTAGTATAGGGAGTCAACGGGACAGGGTTATGTATGAGCAGTTCTTC. This sequence encodes CASSIGSQRDRVMYEQFF.

This chain connects TRBV15 to TRBJ2-7; D is unresolved. V was trimmed by 0 bases and J by 5 bases, leaving 8 bases between them. The length of the CDR3 is 13 residues. Germline V CDR1 and CDR2: LNHNV, YYDKDF (reference sequence). The CDR3 is CATSRDSGHEQYF. The CDR3 region has the DNA TGTGCCACCAGCAGAGATTCAGGCCACGAGCAGTACTTC.

The chain links TRBV27 to TRBJ2-1, with a tentative D call TRBD1 (6 bases). The germline V gene has CDR1 MNHEY and CDR2 SMNVEV (reference sequence). The CDR3 totals 14 residues. V lost 7 bases, J lost 0 bases, and 10 bases lay in between. The CDR3: CASKGDSSYNEQFF. As DNA, the CDR3 is TGTGCCAGCAAGGGGGATAGCTCCTACAATGAGCAGTTCTTC.

This sequence joins TRBV5-1 and TRBJ1-4, with D possibly being TRBD1 (6 bases). V shed 0 bases and J shed 4 bases, with 10 bases lying between them. Germline lookup yields CDR1 SGHRS and CDR2 YFSETQ. The CDR3 runs 15 residues. CDR3 loop: CASSLVGALNEKLFF. Written as DNA, the CDR3 is TGCGCCAGCAGCTTGGTGGGGGCTCTTAATGAAAAACTGTTTTTT.

This chain joins TRBV19 and TRBJ1-2; 8 positions agree with TRBD1. Germline trimming cut 6 bases from V and 5 bases from J; bases unmatched to any gene: 8. Germline CDR1 LNHDA, CDR2 SQIVND (reference sequence). This CDR3 spans 14 amino acids. The CDR3 loop reads CASRNRDRIYGYTF. CDR3 in DNA: TGTGCCAGTAGGAACCGGGACAGGATTTATGGCTACACCTTC.

The chain is built from TRBV6-6 and TRBJ2-1; TRBD1 might be the D (5 bases). V was clipped by 10 bases and J by 0 bases, with 13 bases between them. The CDR3 contains 14 residues. Germline V gene sequence: CDR1 MNHNY, CDR2 SVGAGI (reference sequence). In DNA form, the CDR3 reads TGTGCCACCACCAGGGCGAGCTCCTACAATGAGCAGTTCTTC. It translates to CATTRASSYNEQFF.